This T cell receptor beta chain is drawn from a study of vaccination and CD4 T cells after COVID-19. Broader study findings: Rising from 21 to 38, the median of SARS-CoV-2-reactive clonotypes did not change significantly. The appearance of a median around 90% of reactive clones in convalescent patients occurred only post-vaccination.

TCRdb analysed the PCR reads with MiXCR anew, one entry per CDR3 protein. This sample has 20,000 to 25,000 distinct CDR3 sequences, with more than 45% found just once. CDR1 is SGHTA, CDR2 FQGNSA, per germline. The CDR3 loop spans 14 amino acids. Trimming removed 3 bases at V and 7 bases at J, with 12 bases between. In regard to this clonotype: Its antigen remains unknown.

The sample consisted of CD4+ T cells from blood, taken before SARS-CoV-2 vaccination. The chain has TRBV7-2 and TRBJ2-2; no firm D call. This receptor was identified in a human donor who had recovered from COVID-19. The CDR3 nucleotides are TGTGCCAGCAGCTTCGGCTATGTCAGCGGGGAGCTGTTTTTT. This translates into CASSFGYVSGELFF.